A single TCR beta chain is shown here with its context. No antigen is known for it. The CDR3 has 17 residues. CDR1 and CDR2 from the germline V gene are MNHEY and SMNVEV (reference sequence). The V gene end was trimmed by 9 bases and the J gene end by 0 bases; junction bases not matched to a gene: 7. The study ran the assay at deep level. In replicate PCRs of sorted subsets, approximately 210 ng DNA, about 30,000 T cell genomes, was used. Original methodology: ImmunoSEQ junction-only sequences lacked quality scores, so their filtering differed. Assay: immunoSEQ multiplex PCR; the TCRdb copy retains only in-frame clones and omits some. V, J and clone size are those of that table, while D and trimming were read from the DNA. This sample has a few million clones, with roughly nine tenths found just once. The source of the sample is a study of shared clonotypes between healthy human individuals. Study findings and constraints: It was anticipated that sequencing depth would influence how many clonotypes donors shared.

The clonotype originates from a man aged 18 to 35 in good health. The sample taken for sequencing was naive CD4+ T cells sorted from blood. Subset noted: CD45RA+ positively selected. The chain joins TRBV27 to TRBJ2-1; 14 bases are a match to TRBD2. The CDR3 region has the DNA TGTGCCAGGGGGGGACTAGCGGGAGTCAGCTCCTACAATGAGCAGTTCTTC. Translation gives CARGGLAGVSSYNEQFF.